This TCR beta chain originates from a study of beta chain features in type 1 diabetes. Turning to the study itself: Comparable age, gender and cell yields were observed in patients relative to healthy donors. The samples had around 98 million sorted cells examined in all. Points from the study as a whole: Across all four CD4+ subsets, people with type 1 diabetes showed modestly shorter TCRB CDR3s.

Each sorted population was over 95% pure. Germline V gene lookup returns CDR1 SNHLY and CDR2 FYNNEI. The CDR3 runs 14 residues. V was trimmed by 4 bases and J by 4 bases, leaving 10 bases between them. This clone was picked up a small number of times. The antigen remains unidentified. The whole isolated RNA underwent reverse transcription, so sequencing captured expressed TCRB transcripts. TCRdb's copy holds only in-frame clones and misses some; the assay was immunoSEQ multiplex PCR. The table includes 150,000 or so clones, just over 9% detected once. Sequencing was carried out using central memory CD4+ T cells from blood. The rearrangement links TRBV2 to TRBJ1-4, with D unresolved. The source of this sequence is a woman between 18 and 30 years old in good health. CDR3: CASSVYKSNEKLFF. The CDR3 region has the DNA TGTGCCAGCAGTGTCTATAAGAGTAATGAAAAACTGTTTTTT.